What follows are 18 T cell receptor beta chains derived from one specimen sequenced in a study of CD8 T cells in Susac syndrome. After extraction with the RNeasy kit, 0.5 to 1 ug of the RNA was reverse transcribed using random hexamers. TCRdb re-derived calls from the immunoSEQ multiplex PCR reads in MiXCR, one entry per CDR3 protein. The sample records approximately 120,000 distinct CDR3 sequences, more than 85% being singletons. Sequences were obtained from CD8+ T cells from PBMCs. The receptors were gathered from a human donor with multiple sclerosis.

The genes are TRBV9 and TRBJ2-2, with 8 bases fitting TRBD2. This CDR3 is 16 amino acids long. The germline CDR1 and CDR2 sequences are SGDLS and YYNGEE. Trimming took 4 bases from V and 1 from J; bases not matched to a gene: 6. The CDR3 here is CASSPKSGGNTGELFF. The CDR3 DNA is TGTGCCAGCAGCCCGAAGAGCGGGGGGAACACCGGGGAGCTGTTTTTT.

This chain joins TRBV30 and TRBJ1-2; 11 positions match TRBD1. Trimming cost V 2 bases and J 1 base; bases outside gene matches: 3. Germline V gene lookup returns CDR1 GTSNPN and CDR2 SVGIG (reference sequence). This CDR3 comprises 15 residues. CDR3 loop: CAWSLDRGLNYGYTF. CDR3 sequence (DNA): TGTGCCTGGAGTTTGGACAGGGGGCTTAACTATGGCTACACCTTC.

This clonotype appeared a few times. V gene TRBV12-5 combines with J gene TRBJ1-1; TRBD1 matches 11 bases. The V gene's germline CDR1 is LGHNT and CDR2 FRNRAP. The CDR3 has 13 amino acids. Trimming at V came to 9 bases and at J to 5 bases, leaving 5 bases not matched to a gene. CDR3 DNA sequence: TGTGCTAGCAGTGGGACAGGGGGAACTGAAGCTTTCTTT. This encodes CASSGTGGTEAFF.

This chain uses TRBV6-1 with TRBJ1-5, with unresolved D. Trimming removed 8 bases from V and 2 bases from J, with 16 bases in between. Germline lookup yields CDR1 MNHNS and CDR2 SASEGT. The CDR3 consists of 15 residues. The CDR3, as DNA: TGTGCCAGCGCGATAACCCCCCTGGGCAATCAGCCCCAGCATTTT. Amino acid sequence: CASAITPLGNQPQHF.

In this sample, this clonotype turned up once. This chain uses TRBV10-3 with TRBJ2-1; the match to TRBD2 covers 8 bases. The CDR3 is 16 amino acids. The ends lost 3 bases at V and 4 bases at J; junction bases unmatched: 8. Germline values: CDR1 ENHRY, CDR2 SYGVKD. The CDR3 spells CAISEYERERYNEQFF. Written as DNA, the CDR3 is TGTGCCATCAGTGAATACGAGCGGGAGAGGTACAATGAGCAGTTCTTC.

J is TRBJ1-2 and V is TRBV7-9, with unresolved D. This CDR3 contains 13 residues. V was clipped by 4 bases and J by 3 bases, with 9 bases between them. The germline gives CDR1 SEHNR, CDR2 FQNEAQ (reference sequence). The CDR3, as DNA: TGTGCCAGCAGCTCCAGAACCGACTATGGCTACACCTTC. Translated, it gives CASSSRTDYGYTF.

The CDR3 loop reads CASSPGGNSPLHF. In nucleotides, the CDR3 is TGTGCCAGCAGCCCAGGGGGGAATTCACCCCTCCACTTT. The chain joins TRBV7-9 to TRBJ1-6; 7 positions match TRBD1. Germline V gene data show CDR1 as SEHNR and CDR2 as FQNEAQ (reference sequence). CDR3 length equals 13 residues. J was trimmed by 7 bases and V by 5 bases; bases with no gene match: 2.

The genes are TRBV4-1 and TRBJ1-1; weak D call: TRBD1 (5 bases). V lost 4 bases and J lost 7, with 13 bases in between. This CDR3 is built from 13 residues. Looked up from germline, CDR1 is MGHRA and CDR2 is YSYEKL. CDR3 loop: CASSLSGTFEAFF. The CDR3 nucleotides are TGCGCCAGCAGCCTATCCGGGACGTTTGAAGCTTTCTTT.

This chain uses TRBV13 with TRBJ2-6; D is unclear. CDR1 and CDR2 (germline): PRHDT, FYEKMQ (reference sequence). The V gene lost 4 bases and the J gene lost 1 base, with 11 bases spanning the gap. CDR3 size: 16 residues. CDR3 DNA: TGTGCCAGCAGCTCAGGTGCTGGGTCTGGGGCCAACGTCCTGACTTTC. Its translation: CASSSGAGSGANVLTF.

The chain uses TRBV20-1 and TRBJ2-2; perhaps D is TRBD1 or TRBD2 (7 bases each). There are 16 residues in the CDR3. Germline V CDR1 and CDR2: DFQATT, SNEGSKA (reference sequence). Trimming left V 1 base short and J 3 bases short, with 15 bases between. CDR3 DNA: TGCAGTGCTAGAGGCATCAGGGGGGGTCACACCGGGGAGCTGTTTTTT. It codes for CSARGIRGGHTGELFF.

The chain couples TRBV7-8 to TRBJ2-1; D possibly corresponds to TRBD2 (6 bases). CDR1 is SGHVS, CDR2 FQNEAQ, per germline. The CDR3 is 14 residues long. Trimming took 3 bases from V and 4 from J, leaving 10 bases between them. In DNA form, the CDR3 reads TGTGCCAGCAGCTTTGGGACTGTATACAATGAGCAGTTCTTC. This translates into CASSFGTVYNEQFF. Complete variable domain (other parts from reference TRBV7-8 and TRBJ2-1): GAGVSQSPRYKVAKRGQDVALRCDPISGHVSLFWYQQALGQGPEFLTYFQNEAQLDKSGLPSDRFFAERPEGSVSTLKIQRTQQEDSAVYLCASSFGTVYNEQFFGPGTRLTVL.

The V call is TRBV6-5, the J call TRBJ1-6, with D maybe TRBD1 (5 bases). Germline CDR1 MNHEY, CDR2 SVGAGI. The V gene lost 0 bases and the J gene lost 8 bases, with 14 bases spanning the gap. The CDR3 is 16 residues long. The CDR3 nucleotides read TGTGCCAGCAGTTACTCGATTCAGGGTTCGGATTCACCCCTCCACTTT. It encodes CASSYSIQGSDSPLHF.

The J gene is TRBJ2-7, the V gene TRBV6-4; TRBD2 matches 7 bases. Germline V lookup: CDR1 MRHNA, CDR2 SNTAGT. V lost 3 bases and J lost 1; bases outside the gene matches: 3. The CDR3 is 14 residues long. The CDR3 coding sequence is TGTGCCAGCAGTGAGAGCGGGGCTTCCTACGAGCAGTACTTC. Protein product: CASSESGASYEQYF.

V and J are TRBV7-2 and TRBJ1-5, with a possible D match to TRBD1 (6 bases). The CDR3 covers 14 residues. V lost 4 bases and J 7 bases, leaving 14 bases between the germline ends. Germline V lookup: CDR1 SGHTA, CDR2 FQGNSA. As DNA, the CDR3 is TGTGCCAGCAGCTCAACAGGGCTTCTACAGCCCCAGCATTTT. Translated, it gives CASSSTGLLQPQHF.

The gene calls are TRBV7-9 and TRBJ2-4; tentatively, D is TRBD2 (5 bases). V was cut by 5 bases and J by 3 bases, with 14 bases left in between. This CDR3 spans 15 amino acids. CDR1 is SEHNR, CDR2 FQNEAQ, per germline (reference sequence). In DNA, the CDR3 is TGTGCCAGCAGCCCAGCGTGGGGAGACAAAAACATTCAGTACTTC. The encoded protein is CASSPAWGDKNIQYF.

The chain carries TRBV27 and TRBJ1-6; 9 nucleotides align to TRBD1. V trimming: 7 bases; J trimming: 10 bases; junction bases outside the gene matches: 14. The CDR3 loop spans 16 amino acids. Germline V gene sequence: CDR1 MNHEY, CDR2 SMNVEV (reference sequence). In DNA, the CDR3 is TGTGCCAGCACCGGGGCGTCGGGGACAGGGCGCTCACCCCTCCACTTT. Protein: CASTGASGTGRSPLHF.

The rearrangement joins TRBV28 to TRBJ2-7; D may correspond to TRBD1 or TRBD2 (6 bases each). The V end lost 3 bases, the J end lost 5 bases, and 14 bases lay between the germline ends. The CDR3 totals 14 residues. Germline lookup yields CDR1 MDHEN and CDR2 SYDVKM. CDR3 amino acids: CASSFYGGNDEQYV. CDR3 DNA: TGTGCCAGCAGTTTCTACGGGGGCAACGACGAGCAGTACGTC.

The chain joins TRBV25-1 to TRBJ2-5; 12 bases fit TRBD1. Germline CDR1 MGHDK, CDR2 SYGVNS. The CDR3 length is 16 residues. V lost 8 bases and J lost 3; bases outside the gene matches: 10. CDR3 protein: CASSKGQGANEETQYF. For the CDR3, the DNA is TGTGCCAGCTCCAAGGGACAGGGGGCAAACGAAGAGACCCAGTACTTC.